These 18 T cell receptor beta chains share one sample of origin, sequenced in a study of cytomegalovirus exposure and HLA in healthy donors. 60 Vbeta and 13 Jbeta primers were used in PCR. Sequencing used immunoSEQ multiplex PCR; TCRdb keeps in-frame clones, though not all of them. The sample records fewer than 120,000 clones, about 86% being singletons. The specimen sequenced was PBMCs. The receptors derive from a man aged 40-50 years in good health and CMV-seronegative.

The chain joins TRBV2 to TRBJ2-5; TRBD1 might be the D (5 bases). Between the trimmed V and J ends, which lost 4 bases and 4 bases, there was a span of 13 bases. The CDR3 consists of 14 residues. Germline CDR1 reads SNHLY; CDR2 reads FYNNEI. In DNA, the CDR3 is TGTGCCAGCAGTGTCCGGGTAAGGGGAGAGACCCAGTACTTC. The encoded protein is CASSVRVRGETQYF. The full variable domain, with the rest looked up from reference TRBV2 and TRBJ2-5, is EPEVTQTPSHQVTQMGQEVILRCVPISNHLYFYWYRQILGQKVEFLVSFYNNEISEKSEIFDDQFSVERPDGSNFTLKIRSTKLEDSAMYFCASSVRVRGETQYFGPGTRLLVL.

V is TRBV10-3 and J is TRBJ1-5, with a possible D match to TRBD1 (5 bases). Between the trimmed V and J ends, which lost 4 bases and 9 bases, there was a span of 16 bases. CDR3 size: 14 residues. The germline gives CDR1 ENHRY, CDR2 SYGVKD. CDR3 coding DNA: TGTGCCATCAGTGGAACAGGTCGAGATGGGCCCCAGCATTTT. Encoded protein: CAISGTGRDGPQHF.

This rearrangement joins TRBV30 to TRBJ2-1; no reliable D call. V lost 1 base and J lost 8, with 6 bases in between. The CDR3 has 11 amino acids. Germline values: CDR1 GTSNPN, CDR2 SVGIG (reference sequence). CDR3 DNA sequence: TGTGCCTGGAGTGGGCAGGATGAGCAGTTCTTC. Its protein is CAWSGQDEQFF. The variable domain in full, completed from reference TRBV30 and TRBJ2-1, reads SQTIHQWPATLVQPVGSPLSLECTVEGTSNPNLYWYRQAAGRGLQLLFYSVGIGQISSEVPQNLSASRPQDRQFILSSKKLLLSDSGFYLCAWSGQDEQFFGPGTRLTVL.

The chain joins TRBV5-1 to TRBJ2-5; no firm D call. CDR1 is SGHRS and CDR2 is YFSETQ in the germline V gene. The CDR3 has 12 amino acids. V gave up 5 bases and J gave up 3 bases, with 8 bases separating them. CDR3 residues: CASSWAKETQYF. The CDR3 nucleotides are TGCGCCAGCAGTTGGGCTAAAGAGACCCAGTACTTC.

J is TRBJ1-2 and V is TRBV29-1; D possibly corresponds to TRBD1 (6 bases). V lost 4 bases to trimming and J lost 4 bases, with 19 bases between them. This CDR3 comprises 15 residues. Germline loops: CDR1 SQVTM, CDR2 ANQGSEA. The CDR3 region has the DNA TGCAGCGTTGTACGAGCGGGGGCCTCCCTCTATGGCTACACCTTC. As protein: CSVVRAGASLYGYTF.

The chain joins TRBV28 to TRBJ1-6; D is undetermined. V dropped 3 bases and J dropped 0 bases, with 6 bases sitting between them. Germline lookup yields CDR1 MDHEN and CDR2 SYDVKM. The CDR3 is 15 amino acids. CDR3 residues: CASSLRSSYNSPLHF. The DNA for the CDR3 is TGTGCCAGCAGTTTGCGTAGCTCCTATAATTCACCCCTCCACTTT. Combining the CDR3 with reference TRBV28 and TRBJ1-6 gives the whole variable domain DVKVTQSSRYLVKRTGEKVFLECVQDMDHENMFWYRQDPGLGLRLIYFSYDVKMKEKGDIPEGYSVSREKKERFSLILESASTNQTSMYLCASSLRSSYNSPLHFGNGTRLTVT.

This chain uses TRBV5-1 with TRBJ1-3; perhaps TRBD1 as D (6 bases). The CDR3 runs 15 residues. V lost 5 bases and J 4 bases, leaving 16 bases between the germline ends. The V gene's germline CDR1 is SGHRS and CDR2 YFSETQ. The CDR3 region is CASSPNRAGGNTIYF. CDR3 sequence (DNA): TGCGCCAGCAGTCCCAACAGGGCTGGGGGAAACACCATATATTTT.

The chain carries TRBV5-1 and TRBJ1-4; D gene unclear. This CDR3 has 15 amino acids. V shed 2 bases and J shed 0 bases, with 8 bases lying between them. Germline values: CDR1 SGHRS, CDR2 YFSETQ. As DNA, the CDR3 is TGCGCCAGCAGCTTTTCACCAGCAACTAATGAAAAACTGTTTTTT. Its protein product is CASSFSPATNEKLFF.

J is TRBJ1-2 and V is TRBV30; TRBD1 might be the D (6 bases). This CDR3 is 15 amino acids long. In germline, CDR1 is GTSNPN, CDR2 SVGIG (reference sequence). Trimming removed 2 bases at V and 1 base at J, with 14 bases between. The CDR3 region is CAWSRGAGVNYGYTF. DNA for the CDR3: TGTGCCTGGAGTCGGGGGGCTGGGGTTAACTATGGCTACACCTTC.

This sequence joins TRBV6-1 and TRBJ1-1, with 7 bases aligning to TRBD1. The CDR3 consists of 13 residues. Germline loops: CDR1 MNHNS, CDR2 SASEGT. V shed 6 bases and J 8 bases; nucleotides not matched to a gene: 9. The CDR3, as DNA: TGTGCCAGCAGCCGCCTAGGACAGGACGAAGCTTTCTTT. This gives the protein CASSRLGQDEAFF.

The chain joins TRBV2 to TRBJ2-3; no reliable D call. CDR1 and CDR2 (germline): SNHLY, FYNNEI. Deletions cut 5 bases from V and 0 bases from J, with 12 bases between. The CDR3 extends over 15 amino acids. The CDR3 region is CASSTPKPSTDTQYF. The CDR3 nucleotides are TGTGCCAGCAGTACCCCTAAACCCAGCACAGATACGCAGTATTTT.

The chain carries TRBV5-1 and TRBJ2-2; 14 nucleotides align to TRBD2. CDR1 SGHRS and CDR2 YFSETQ come from the germline V gene. V lost 3 bases and J lost 6; bases outside the gene matches: 1. The CDR3 is 15 residues long. The CDR3 bases are TGCGCCAGCAGCTCGACTAGCGGGGGGGCCGGGGAGCTGTTTTTT. Protein sequence: CASSSTSGGAGELFF.

CDR3 sequence reads: CASSPQPGQGAVGRYGYTF. The CDR3 DNA sequence: TGTGCCAGCAGCCCCCAGCCGGGACAGGGGGCAGTCGGAAGGTATGGCTACACCTTC. The rearrangement uses TRBV5-4 and TRBJ1-2; 12 bases are shared with TRBD1. V shed 4 bases and J 5 bases; nucleotides not matched to a gene: 18. The CDR3 length is 19 residues. The germline V gene has CDR1 SGHNT and CDR2 YYREEE (reference sequence).

The CDR3 nucleotides read TGTGCCAGCAGTTTCCTCTCTGGGGCCAACGTCCTGACTTTC. This codes for CASSFLSGANVLTF. This chain connects TRBV28 to TRBJ2-6; D is uncertain. V was shortened by 3 bases and J by 0 bases, with 3 bases between the two germline ends. The CDR3 has 14 amino acids. The germline V gene encodes CDR1 MDHEN and CDR2 SYDVKM.

The chain joins TRBV28 to TRBJ1-5; the D gene is possibly TRBD1 (5 bases). Germline CDR1 MDHEN, CDR2 SYDVKM. V lost 6 bases and J 4 bases, leaving 7 bases between the germline ends. This CDR3 is built from 12 residues. The CDR3 region is CASRTVNQPQHF. CDR3 nucleotide sequence: TGTGCCAGCAGGACAGTTAATCAGCCCCAGCATTTT.

The chain recombines TRBV7-8 with TRBJ2-3; 8 bases map to TRBD2. CDR1 SGHVS and CDR2 FQNEAQ come from the germline V gene. Unmatched junction bases numbered 7, after V lost 5 bases and J lost 3 bases. CDR3 length equals 15 residues. DNA for the CDR3: TGTGCCAGCAGCCCGGGACTAGTTATGACAGATACGCAGTATTTT. Translation: CASSPGLVMTDTQYF.

V usage is TRBV4-1 and J usage is TRBJ2-2; 8 bases agree with TRBD2. The V gene's germline CDR1 is MGHRA and CDR2 YSYEKL. The CDR3 consists of 16 residues. Trimming removed 4 bases from V and 6 bases from J; junction bases left unmatched: 10. CDR3 sequence: CASSPGGAGVPGELFF. In DNA form, the CDR3 reads TGCGCCAGCAGCCCCGGGGGGGCGGGGGTACCCGGGGAGCTGTTTTTT.

The V gene is TRBV6-5, the J gene TRBJ1-5; a possible D gene is TRBD1 (6 bases). V lost 6 bases and J lost 2, with 11 bases in between. Per the germline V gene, CDR1 is MNHEY and CDR2 is SVGAGI. This CDR3 comprises 14 residues. This CDR3 is CASRQGMGNQPQHF. Here the CDR3 DNA reads TGTGCCAGCAGACAGGGCATGGGCAATCAGCCCCAGCATTTT.